This T cell receptor (beta chain) was documented in a study of Ad26.COV2.S vaccination and SARS-CoV-2 variants. Measured with immunoSEQ multiplex PCR; TCRdb has only the in-frame clones, and not every one. In the table there are a few hundred thousand clones, less than 95% of which are singletons. V was pared by 5 bases and J by 0 bases, with 10 bases of the junction left unmatched. This CDR3 is 16 amino acids long. From germline, CDR1 is LNHDA and CDR2 SQIVND (reference sequence). The treatment denotes: 19 received Ad26.COV2.S at low or high dose, single or two shots; roughly five received placebo; per-sample allocation not given. Collection of the samples took place on day 63 after the first injection of vaccine or placebo.

The chain uses TRBV19 and TRBJ2-7; 7 positions match TRBD1. The sequence derives from a person aged 18-65 years who received the Ad26.COV2.S COVID-19 vaccine or a placebo. The sample in question was peripheral blood, obtained in a trial of Ad26.COV2.S vaccine versus placebo. The CDR3 is CASSDRQGASSYEQYF. The CDR3 DNA reads as TGTGCCAGTAGTGACCGACAGGGCGCTAGCTCCTACGAGCAGTACTTC. The whole variable domain, remainder taken from reference TRBV19 and TRBJ2-7, is DGGITQSPKYLFRKEGQNVTLSCEQNLNHDAMYWYRQDPGQGLRLIYYSQIVNDFQKGDIAEGYSVSREKKESFPLTVTSAQKNPTAFYLCASSDRQGASSYEQYFGPGTRLTVT.